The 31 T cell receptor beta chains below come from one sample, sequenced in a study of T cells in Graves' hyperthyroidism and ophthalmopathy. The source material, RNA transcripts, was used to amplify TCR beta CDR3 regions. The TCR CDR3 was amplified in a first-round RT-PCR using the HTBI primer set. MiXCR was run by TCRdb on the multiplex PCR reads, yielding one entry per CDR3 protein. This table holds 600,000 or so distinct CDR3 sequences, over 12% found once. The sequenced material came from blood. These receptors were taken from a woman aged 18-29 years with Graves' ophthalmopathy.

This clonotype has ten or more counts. The CDR3 bases are TGCAGCACTAACGCGGGACAGGACTTTGACTATGGCTACACCTTC. Encoded protein: CSTNAGQDFDYGYTF. This rearrangement joins TRBV29-1 to TRBJ1-2; 8 bases map to TRBD1. Germline V CDR1 and CDR2: SQVTM, ANQGSEA. V was clipped by 8 bases and J by 3 bases; unmatched bases: 14. The CDR3 has 15 amino acids. Combining the CDR3 with reference TRBV29-1 and TRBJ1-2 gives the whole variable domain SAVISQKPSRDICQRGTSLTIQCQVDSQVTMMFWYRQQPGQSLTLIATANQGSEATYESGFVIDKFPISRPNLTFSTLTVSNMSPEDSSIYLCSTNAGQDFDYGYTFGSGTRLTVV.

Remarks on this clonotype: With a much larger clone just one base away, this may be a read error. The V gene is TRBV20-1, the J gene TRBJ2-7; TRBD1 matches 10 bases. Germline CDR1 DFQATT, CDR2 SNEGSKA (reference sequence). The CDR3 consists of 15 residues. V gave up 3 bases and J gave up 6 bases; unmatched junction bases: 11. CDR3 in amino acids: CSASEPGQGTREQYF. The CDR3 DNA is TGCAGTGCTAGTGAACCGGGACAGGGGACCCGCGAGCAGTACTTC.

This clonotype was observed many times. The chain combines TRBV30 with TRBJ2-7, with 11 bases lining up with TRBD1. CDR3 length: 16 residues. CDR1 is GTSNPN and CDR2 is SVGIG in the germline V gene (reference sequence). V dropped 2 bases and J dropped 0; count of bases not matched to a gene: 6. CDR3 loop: CAWSLGTGGSSYEQYF. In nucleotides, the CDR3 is TGTGCCTGGAGTTTAGGGACAGGGGGGAGCTCCTACGAGCAGTACTTC.

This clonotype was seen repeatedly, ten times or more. The CDR3 DNA sequence: TGTGCCAGCAGTTTTTCGGGAGCCTCCCTCTACGAGCAGTACTTC. Its protein product is CASSFSGASLYEQYF. The chain carries TRBV27 and TRBJ2-7, with D perhaps TRBD2 (6 bases). V was shortened by 3 bases and J by 3 bases, with 15 bases between the two germline ends. Germline values: CDR1 MNHEY, CDR2 SMNVEV (reference sequence). The CDR3 spans 15 residues.

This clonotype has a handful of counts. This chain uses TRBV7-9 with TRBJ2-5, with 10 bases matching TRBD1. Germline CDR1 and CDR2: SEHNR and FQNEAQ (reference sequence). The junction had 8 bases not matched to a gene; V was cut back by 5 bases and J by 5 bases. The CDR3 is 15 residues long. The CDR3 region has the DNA TGTGCCAGCAGCGTGACAGGGGGCTGGCTGGAGACCCAGTACTTC. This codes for CASSVTGGWLETQYF. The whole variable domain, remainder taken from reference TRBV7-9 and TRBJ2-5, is DTGVSQNPRHKITKRGQNVTFRCDPISEHNRLYWYRQTLGQGPEFLTYFQNEAQLEKSRLLSDRFSAERPKGSFSTLEIQRTEQGDSAMYLCASSVTGGWLETQYFGPGTRLLVL.

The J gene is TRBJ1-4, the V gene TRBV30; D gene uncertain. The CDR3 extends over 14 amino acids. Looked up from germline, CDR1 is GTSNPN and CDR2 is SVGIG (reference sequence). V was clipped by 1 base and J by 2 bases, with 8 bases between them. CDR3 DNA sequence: TGTGCCTGGAGTGGACGAGGGACTAATGAAAAACTGTTTTTT. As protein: CAWSGRGTNEKLFF.

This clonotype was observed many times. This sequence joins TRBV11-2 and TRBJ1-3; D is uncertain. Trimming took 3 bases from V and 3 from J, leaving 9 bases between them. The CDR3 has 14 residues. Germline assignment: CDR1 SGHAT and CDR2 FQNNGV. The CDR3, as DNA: TGTGCCAGCAGCTTGCGGCCGGTTGGAAACACCATATATTTT. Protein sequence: CASSLRPVGNTIYF.

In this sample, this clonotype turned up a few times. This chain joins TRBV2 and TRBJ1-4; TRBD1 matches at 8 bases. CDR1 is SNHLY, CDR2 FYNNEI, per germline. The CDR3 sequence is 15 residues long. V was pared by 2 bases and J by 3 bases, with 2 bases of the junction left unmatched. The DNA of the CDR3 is TGTGCCAGCAGTGAACAGGGGGCGTCTAATGAAAAACTGTTTTTT. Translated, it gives CASSEQGASNEKLFF.

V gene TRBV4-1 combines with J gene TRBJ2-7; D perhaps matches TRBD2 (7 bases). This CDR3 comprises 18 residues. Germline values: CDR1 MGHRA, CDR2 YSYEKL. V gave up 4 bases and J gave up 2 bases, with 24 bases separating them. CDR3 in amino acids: CASSPQGGDPFQTYEQYF. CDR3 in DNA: TGCGCCAGCAGCCCTCAAGGGGGGGATCCGTTTCAAACCTACGAGCAGTACTTC.

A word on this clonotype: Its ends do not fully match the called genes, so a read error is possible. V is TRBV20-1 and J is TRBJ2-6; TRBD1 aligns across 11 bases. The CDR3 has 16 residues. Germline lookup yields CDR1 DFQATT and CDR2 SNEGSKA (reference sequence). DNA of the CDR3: TGCAGTGCCAGAGGGACAGGGGGCTCTGGGGCCAACGTCCTGACTTTC. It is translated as CSARGTGGSGANVLTF.

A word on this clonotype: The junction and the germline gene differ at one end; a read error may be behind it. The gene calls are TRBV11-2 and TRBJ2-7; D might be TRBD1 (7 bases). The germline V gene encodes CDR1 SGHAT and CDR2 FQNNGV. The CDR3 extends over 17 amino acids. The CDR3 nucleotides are TGCGCCAGCAGCCAAGGACGAGGGCAGGGGGGATCCTACGAGCAGTACTTC. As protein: CASSQGRGQGGSYEQYF.

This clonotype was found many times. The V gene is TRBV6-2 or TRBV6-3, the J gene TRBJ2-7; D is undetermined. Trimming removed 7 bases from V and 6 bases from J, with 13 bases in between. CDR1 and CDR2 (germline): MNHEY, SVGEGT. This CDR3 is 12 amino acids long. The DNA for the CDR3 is TGTGCCAGCAAAGCAGAGCCGGGCGAGCAGTACTTC. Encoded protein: CASKAEPGEQYF.

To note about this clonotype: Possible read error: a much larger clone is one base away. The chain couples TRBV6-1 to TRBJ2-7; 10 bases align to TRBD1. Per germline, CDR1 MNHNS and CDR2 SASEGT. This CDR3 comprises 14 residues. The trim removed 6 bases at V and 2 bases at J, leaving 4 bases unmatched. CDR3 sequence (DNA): TGTGCCAGCAGGAAAGGGACAGGGGCCTACGAGCAGTACTTC. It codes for CASRKGTGAYEQYF.

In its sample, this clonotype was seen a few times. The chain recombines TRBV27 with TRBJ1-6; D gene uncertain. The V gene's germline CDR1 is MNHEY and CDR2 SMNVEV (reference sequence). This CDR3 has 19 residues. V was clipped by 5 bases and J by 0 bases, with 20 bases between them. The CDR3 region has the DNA TGTGCCAGCAGTCGATTAACAGAAATTAAAAGCTCCTATAATTCACCCCTCCACTTT. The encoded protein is CASSRLTEIKSSYNSPLHF.

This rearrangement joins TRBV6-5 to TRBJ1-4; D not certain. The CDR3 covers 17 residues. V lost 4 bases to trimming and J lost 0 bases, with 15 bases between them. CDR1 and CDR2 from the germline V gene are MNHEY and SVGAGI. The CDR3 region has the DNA TGTGCCAGCAGTTCCACGGTATCGGCCCCAACTAATGAAAAACTGTTTTTT. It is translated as CASSSTVSAPTNEKLFF.

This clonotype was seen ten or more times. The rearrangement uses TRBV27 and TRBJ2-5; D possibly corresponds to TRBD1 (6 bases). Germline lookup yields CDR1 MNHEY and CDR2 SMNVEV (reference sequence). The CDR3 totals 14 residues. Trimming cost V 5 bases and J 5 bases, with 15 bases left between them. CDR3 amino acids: CASSLPLRGETQYF. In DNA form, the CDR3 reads TGTGCCAGCAGTCTCCCCCTCAGGGGCGAGACCCAGTACTTC.

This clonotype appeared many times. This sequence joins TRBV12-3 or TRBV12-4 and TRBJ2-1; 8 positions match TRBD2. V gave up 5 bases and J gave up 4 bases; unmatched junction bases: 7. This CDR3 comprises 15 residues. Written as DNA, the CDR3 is TGTGCCAGCAGTATGACTAGCGACCTTTACAATGAGCAGTTCTTC. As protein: CASSMTSDLYNEQFF.

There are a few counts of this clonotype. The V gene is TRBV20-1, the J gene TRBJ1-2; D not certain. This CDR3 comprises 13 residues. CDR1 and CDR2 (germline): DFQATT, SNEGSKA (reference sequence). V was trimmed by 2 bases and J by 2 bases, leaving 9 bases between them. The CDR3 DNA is TGCAGTGCTAGATCTGGACGGAACTATGGCTACACCTTC. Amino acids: CSARSGRNYGYTF.

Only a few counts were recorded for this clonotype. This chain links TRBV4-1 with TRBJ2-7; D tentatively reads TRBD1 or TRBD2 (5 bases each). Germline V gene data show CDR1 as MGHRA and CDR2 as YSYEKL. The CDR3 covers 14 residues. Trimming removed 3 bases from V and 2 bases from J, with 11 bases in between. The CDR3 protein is CASSQPGSTYEQYF. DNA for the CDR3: TGCGCCAGCAGCCAGCCAGGGAGTACCTACGAGCAGTACTTC.

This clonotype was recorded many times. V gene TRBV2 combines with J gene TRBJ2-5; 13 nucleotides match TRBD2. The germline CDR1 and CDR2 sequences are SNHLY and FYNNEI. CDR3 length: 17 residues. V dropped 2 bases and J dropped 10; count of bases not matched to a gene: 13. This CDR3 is CASSEMGTSGISRDQYF. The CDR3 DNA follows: TGTGCCAGCAGTGAAATGGGGACTAGCGGGATCTCACGGGACCAGTACTTC.

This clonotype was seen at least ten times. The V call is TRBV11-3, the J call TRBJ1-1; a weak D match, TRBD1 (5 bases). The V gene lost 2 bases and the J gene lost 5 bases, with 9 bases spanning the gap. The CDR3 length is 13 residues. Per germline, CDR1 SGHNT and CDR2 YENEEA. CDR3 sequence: CASSLTEGTEAFF. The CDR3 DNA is TGTGCCAGCAGCTTAACGGAGGGGACTGAAGCTTTCTTT.

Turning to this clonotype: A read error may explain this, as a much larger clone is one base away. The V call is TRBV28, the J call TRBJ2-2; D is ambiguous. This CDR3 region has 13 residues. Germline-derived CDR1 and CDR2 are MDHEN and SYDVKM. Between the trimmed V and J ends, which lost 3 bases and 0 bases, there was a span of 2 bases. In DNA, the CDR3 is TGTGCCAGCAGTTTTTCGAACACCGGGGAGCTGTTTTTT. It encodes CASSFSNTGELFF.

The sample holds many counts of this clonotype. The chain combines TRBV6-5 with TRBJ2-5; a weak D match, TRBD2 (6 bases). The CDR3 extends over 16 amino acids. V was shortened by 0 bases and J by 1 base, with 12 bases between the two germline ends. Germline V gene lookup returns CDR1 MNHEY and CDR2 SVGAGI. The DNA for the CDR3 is TGTGCCAGCAGTTACTCGATAGCGGCGAGCCAAGAGACCCAGTACTTC. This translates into CASSYSIAASQETQYF.

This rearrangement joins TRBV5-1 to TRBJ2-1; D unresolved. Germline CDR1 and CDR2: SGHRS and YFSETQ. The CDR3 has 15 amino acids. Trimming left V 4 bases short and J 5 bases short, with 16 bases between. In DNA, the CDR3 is TGCGCCAGCAGCGATGAAAAAACCCTCCACAATGAGCAGTTCTTC. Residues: CASSDEKTLHNEQFF.

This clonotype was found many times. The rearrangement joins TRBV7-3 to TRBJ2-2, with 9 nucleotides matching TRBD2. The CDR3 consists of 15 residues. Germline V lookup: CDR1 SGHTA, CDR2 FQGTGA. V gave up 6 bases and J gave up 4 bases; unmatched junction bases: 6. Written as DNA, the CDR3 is TGTGCCAGCAGTTTAGCGGGAGAGGGCACCGGGGAGCTGTTTTTT. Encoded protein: CASSLAGEGTGELFF.

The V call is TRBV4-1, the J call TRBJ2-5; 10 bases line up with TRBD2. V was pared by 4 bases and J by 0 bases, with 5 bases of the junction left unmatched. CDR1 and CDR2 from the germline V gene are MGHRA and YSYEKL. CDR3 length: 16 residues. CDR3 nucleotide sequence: TGCGCCAGCAGCCCCTTTAGCGGGGGGTACCAAGAGACCCAGTACTTC. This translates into CASSPFSGGYQETQYF.

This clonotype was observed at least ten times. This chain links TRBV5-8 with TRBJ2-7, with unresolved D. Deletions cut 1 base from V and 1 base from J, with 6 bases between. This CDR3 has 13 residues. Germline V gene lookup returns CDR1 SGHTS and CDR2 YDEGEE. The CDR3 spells CASSLKSSYEQYF. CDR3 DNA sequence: TGTGCCAGCAGCTTGAAAAGTTCCTACGAGCAGTACTTC.

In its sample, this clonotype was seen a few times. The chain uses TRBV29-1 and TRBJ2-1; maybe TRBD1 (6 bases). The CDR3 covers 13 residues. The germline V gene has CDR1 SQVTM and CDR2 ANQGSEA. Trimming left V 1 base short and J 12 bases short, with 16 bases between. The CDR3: CSVEAPYRRGQFF. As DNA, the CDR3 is TGCAGCGTTGAAGCCCCATATCGCAGGGGGCAGTTCTTC.

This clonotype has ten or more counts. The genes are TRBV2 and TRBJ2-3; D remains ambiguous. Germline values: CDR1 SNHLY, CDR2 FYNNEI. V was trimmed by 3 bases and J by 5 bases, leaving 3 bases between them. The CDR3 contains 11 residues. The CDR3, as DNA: TGTGCCAGCAGTGAGCTAGATACGCAGTATTTT. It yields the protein CASSELDTQYF.

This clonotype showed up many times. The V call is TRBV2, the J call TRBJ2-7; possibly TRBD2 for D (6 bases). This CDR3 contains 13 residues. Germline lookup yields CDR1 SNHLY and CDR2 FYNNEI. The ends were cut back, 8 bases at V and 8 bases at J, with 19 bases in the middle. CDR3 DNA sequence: TGTGCCAGCCTCACGGGAAGGGGAGGCCAGCAGTACTTC. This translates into CASLTGRGGQQYF.

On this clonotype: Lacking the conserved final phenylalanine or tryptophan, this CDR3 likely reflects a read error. In DNA, the CDR3 is TGCAGTGCTAAGTCTGGACAGGGTAGCTCCTACAATGAGCAGTTCTCC. This sequence encodes CSAKSGQGSSYNEQFS. The rearrangement joins TRBV20-1 to TRBJ2-1; 8 bases are a match to TRBD1. The CDR3 is 16 amino acids. Germline trimming cut 4 bases from V and 0 bases from J; bases unmatched to any gene: 8. From germline, CDR1 is DFQATT and CDR2 SNEGSKA (reference sequence).